This T cell receptor (beta chain) was identified in a study of cytomegalovirus exposure and HLA in healthy donors. Across the study: Of all 400 or so donors who were genotyped, about 84% belonged to the Caucasian-associated ancestry cluster. Overall study results and limits: TCR association rates varied by HLA locus in a later analysis, with DRB1 highest and HLA-C lowest.

In the PCR, 60 Vbeta and 13 Jbeta primers were used. Clones were sequenced by immunoSEQ multiplex PCR, and TCRdb holds only the in-frame ones, with some missing. The table records around 200,000 clones, roughly 80% of them present only once. Trimming left V 3 bases short and J 0 bases short, with 7 bases between. Germline-derived CDR1 and CDR2 are MNHNS and SASEGT. The CDR3 spans 14 residues. As to this clone: Its antigen is as yet unknown.

The sequenced sample was PBMCs. The sequence was obtained from a woman under 30 in good health and CMV-seronegative. V is TRBV6-1 and J is TRBJ2-3, with D unclear. The CDR3 bases are TGTGCCAGCAGTGACAGATATAGCACAGATACGCAGTATTTT. Amino acids: CASSDRYSTDTQYF.